In its sample, the clone carrying this T cell receptor beta chain was seen once. There are 15 residues in the CDR3. Germline V CDR1 and CDR2: SGHRS, YFSETQ. Germline trimming cut 2 bases from V and 2 bases from J; bases unmatched to any gene: 6. The sample comes from a study of technical replicates of blood from several donors. TCRdb keeps only in-frame clones here, not all; method: immunoSEQ multiplex PCR. This sample has more than 90,000 clones, with more than 90% found just once. Sequencing input: T cells isolated from PBMCs. The chain joins TRBV5-1 to TRBJ2-7; 8 positions agree with TRBD2. This TCR derives from a human donor in good health. The CDR3 coding sequence is TGCGCCAGCAGCTTCGGACTAGCAGGGACCTACGAGCAGTACTTC. This gives the protein CASSFGLAGTYEQYF.